Detailed here is one T cell receptor beta chain. Looked up from germline, CDR1 is SGHRS and CDR2 is YFSETQ. The CDR3 extends over 13 amino acids. Trimming took off 0 bases at V and 5 bases at J, with 8 bases between the two ends. Only in-frame clones appear in the TCRdb table, and some are missing; sequencing was by immunoSEQ multiplex PCR. This repertoire shows about 480,000 clones, around nine tenths found once; its top ten account for 10% to 15%. This record belongs to a study of Ad26.COV2.S vaccination and SARS-CoV-2 variants. The treatment was: roughly 18 received Ad26.COV2.S at low or high dose, single or two shots; roughly 5 received placebo; per-sample allocation not given. It was on day 63 after the first vaccine or placebo injection that samples were taken.

The rearrangement links TRBV5-1 to TRBJ1-2; the D is unclear. Sample: peripheral blood, taken in a trial of Ad26.COV2.S vaccine versus placebo. The sequence came from a person aged 18 to 59 who received the Ad26.COV2.S COVID-19 vaccine or a placebo. Written as DNA, the CDR3 is TGCGCCAGCAGCTTGGGTCAGAATTATGGCTACACCTTC. Encoded protein: CASSLGQNYGYTF.